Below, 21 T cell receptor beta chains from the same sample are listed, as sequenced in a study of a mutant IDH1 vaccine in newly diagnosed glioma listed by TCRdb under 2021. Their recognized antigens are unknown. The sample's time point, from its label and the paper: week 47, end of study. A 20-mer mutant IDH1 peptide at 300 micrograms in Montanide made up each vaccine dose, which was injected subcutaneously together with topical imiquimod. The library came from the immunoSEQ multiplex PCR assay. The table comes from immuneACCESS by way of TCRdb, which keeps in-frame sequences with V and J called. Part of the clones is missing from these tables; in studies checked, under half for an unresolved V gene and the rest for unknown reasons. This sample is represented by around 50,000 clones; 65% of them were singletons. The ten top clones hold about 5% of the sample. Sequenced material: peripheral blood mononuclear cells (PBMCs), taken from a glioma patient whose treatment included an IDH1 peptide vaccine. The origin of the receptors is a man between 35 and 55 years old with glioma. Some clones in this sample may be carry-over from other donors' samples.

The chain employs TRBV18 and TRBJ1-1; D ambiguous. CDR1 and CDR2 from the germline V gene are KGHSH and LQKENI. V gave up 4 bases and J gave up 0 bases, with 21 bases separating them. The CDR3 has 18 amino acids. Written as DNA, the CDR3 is TGTGCCAGCTCACTCCTATCCCCTAATCCAACCATGAACACTGAAGCTTTCTTT. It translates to CASSLLSPNPTMNTEAFF.

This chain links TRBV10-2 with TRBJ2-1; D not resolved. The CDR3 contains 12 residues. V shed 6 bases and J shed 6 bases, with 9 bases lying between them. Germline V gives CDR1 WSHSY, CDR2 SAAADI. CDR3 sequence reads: CASRSGLNEQFF. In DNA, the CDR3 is TGCGCCAGCAGGTCGGGCCTCAATGAGCAGTTCTTC.

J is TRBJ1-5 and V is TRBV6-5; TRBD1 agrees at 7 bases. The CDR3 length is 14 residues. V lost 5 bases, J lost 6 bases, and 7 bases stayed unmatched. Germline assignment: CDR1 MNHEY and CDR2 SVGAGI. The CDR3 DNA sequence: TGTGCCAGCAGTCATCGACAGGGCAGTCAGCCCCAGCATTTT. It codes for CASSHRQGSQPQHF.

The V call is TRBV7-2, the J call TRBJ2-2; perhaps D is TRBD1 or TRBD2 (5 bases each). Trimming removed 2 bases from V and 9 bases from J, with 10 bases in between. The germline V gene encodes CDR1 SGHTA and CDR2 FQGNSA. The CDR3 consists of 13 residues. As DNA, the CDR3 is TGTGCCAGCAGCTTAAGTGGGGGAAGGGAGCTGTTTTTT. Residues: CASSLSGGRELFF.

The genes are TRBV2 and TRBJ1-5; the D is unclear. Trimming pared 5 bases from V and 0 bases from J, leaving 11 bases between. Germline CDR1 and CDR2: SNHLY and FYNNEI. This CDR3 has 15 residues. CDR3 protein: CASSPRSNSNQPQHF. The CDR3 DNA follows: TGTGCCAGCAGTCCGCGCAGCAATAGCAATCAGCCCCAGCATTTT.

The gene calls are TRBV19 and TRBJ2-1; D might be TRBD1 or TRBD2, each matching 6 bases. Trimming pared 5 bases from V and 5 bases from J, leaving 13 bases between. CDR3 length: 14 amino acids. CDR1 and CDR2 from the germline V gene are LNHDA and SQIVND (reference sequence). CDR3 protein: CASSPRGEDNEQFF. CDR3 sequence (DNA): TGTGCCAGTAGTCCGAGGGGGGAGGACAATGAGCAGTTCTTC.

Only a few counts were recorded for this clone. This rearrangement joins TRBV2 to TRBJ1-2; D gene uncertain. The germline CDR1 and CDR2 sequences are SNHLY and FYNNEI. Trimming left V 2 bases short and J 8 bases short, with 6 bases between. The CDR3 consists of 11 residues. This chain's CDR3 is CASSEWRGYTF. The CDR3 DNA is TGTGCCAGCAGTGAATGGCGCGGCTACACCTTC.

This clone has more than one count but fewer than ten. CDR3 sequence reads: CASSGRQGAYEQYF. CDR3 DNA: TGTGCCAGCAGCGGACGACAGGGGGCCTACGAGCAGTACTTC. The V and J genes are TRBV7-8 and TRBJ2-7; 9 positions agree with TRBD1. V dropped 5 bases and J dropped 2; count of bases not matched to a gene: 4. Per germline, CDR1 SGHVS and CDR2 FQNEAQ. This CDR3 is 14 amino acids long.

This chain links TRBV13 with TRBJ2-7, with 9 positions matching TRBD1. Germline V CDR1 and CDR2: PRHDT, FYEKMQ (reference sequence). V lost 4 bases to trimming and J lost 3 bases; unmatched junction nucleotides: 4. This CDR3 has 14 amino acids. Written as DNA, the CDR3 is TGTGCCAGCAGCTCCGGGGACAGGGTCTACGAGCAGTACTTC. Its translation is CASSSGDRVYEQYF.

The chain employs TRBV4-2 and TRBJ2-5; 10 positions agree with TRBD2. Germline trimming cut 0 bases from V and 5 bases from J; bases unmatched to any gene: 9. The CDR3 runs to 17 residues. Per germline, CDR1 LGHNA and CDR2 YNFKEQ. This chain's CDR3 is CASSQDGVAGGAETQYF. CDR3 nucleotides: TGTGCCAGCAGCCAAGACGGAGTAGCGGGGGGTGCGGAGACCCAGTACTTC.

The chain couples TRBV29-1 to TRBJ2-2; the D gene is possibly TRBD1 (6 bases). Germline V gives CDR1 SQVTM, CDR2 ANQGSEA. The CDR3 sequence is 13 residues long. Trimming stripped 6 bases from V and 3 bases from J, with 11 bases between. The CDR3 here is CSVGTRYTGELFF. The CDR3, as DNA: TGCAGCGTAGGGACAAGATACACCGGGGAGCTGTTTTTT.

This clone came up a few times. CDR3 in amino acids: CASSAGNTGELFF. Written as DNA, the CDR3 is TGTGCCAGCAGTGCAGGGAACACCGGGGAGCTGTTTTTT. The V call is TRBV27, the J call TRBJ2-2; D call uncertain. Trimming left V 5 bases short and J 1 base short, with 5 bases between. CDR3 size: 13 residues. Germline V gene lookup returns CDR1 MNHEY and CDR2 SMNVEV (reference sequence).

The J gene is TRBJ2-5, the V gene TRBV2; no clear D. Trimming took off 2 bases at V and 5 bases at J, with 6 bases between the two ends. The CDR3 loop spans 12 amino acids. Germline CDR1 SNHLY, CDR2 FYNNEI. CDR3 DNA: TGTGCCAGCAGTGAATCCCGGGAGACCCAGTACTTC. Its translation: CASSESRETQYF.

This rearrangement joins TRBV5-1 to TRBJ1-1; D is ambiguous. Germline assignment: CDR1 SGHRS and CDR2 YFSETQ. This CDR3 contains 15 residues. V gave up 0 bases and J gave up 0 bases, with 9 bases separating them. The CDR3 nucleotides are TGCGCCAGCAGCTTGGATGGGCAGATGAACACTGAAGCTTTCTTT. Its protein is CASSLDGQMNTEAFF.

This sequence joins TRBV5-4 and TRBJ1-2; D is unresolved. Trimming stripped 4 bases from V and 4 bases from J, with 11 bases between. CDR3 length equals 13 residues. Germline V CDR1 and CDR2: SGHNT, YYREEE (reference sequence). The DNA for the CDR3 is TGTGCCAGCAGCGGCGACTTGGTCTATGGCTACACCTTC. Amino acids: CASSGDLVYGYTF.

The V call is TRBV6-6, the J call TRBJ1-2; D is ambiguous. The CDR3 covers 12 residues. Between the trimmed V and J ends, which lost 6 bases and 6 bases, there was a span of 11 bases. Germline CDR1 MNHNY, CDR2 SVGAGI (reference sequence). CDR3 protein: CASSPTTDGYTF. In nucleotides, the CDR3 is TGTGCCAGCAGCCCCACGACGGATGGCTACACCTTC.

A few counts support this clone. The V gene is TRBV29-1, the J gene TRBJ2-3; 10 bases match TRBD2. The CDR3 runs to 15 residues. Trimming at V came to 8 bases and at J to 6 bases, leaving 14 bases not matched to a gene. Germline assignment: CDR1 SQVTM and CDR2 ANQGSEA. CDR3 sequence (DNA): TGCAGCTCCCGTGACCCTAGCGGGGGCCGGGATACGCAGTATTTT. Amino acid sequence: CSSRDPSGGRDTQYF.

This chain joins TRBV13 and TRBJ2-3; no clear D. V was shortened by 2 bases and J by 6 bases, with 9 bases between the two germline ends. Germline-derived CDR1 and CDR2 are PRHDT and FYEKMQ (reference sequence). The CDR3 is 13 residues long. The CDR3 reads CASSLSFADTQYF. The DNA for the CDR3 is TGTGCCAGCAGCTTAAGTTTTGCCGATACGCAGTATTTT.

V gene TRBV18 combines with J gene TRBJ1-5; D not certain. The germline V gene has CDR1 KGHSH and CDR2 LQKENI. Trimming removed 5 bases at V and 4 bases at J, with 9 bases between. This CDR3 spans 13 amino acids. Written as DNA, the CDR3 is TGTGCCAGCTCAGAAACAGCTAATCAGCCCCAGCATTTT. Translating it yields CASSETANQPQHF.

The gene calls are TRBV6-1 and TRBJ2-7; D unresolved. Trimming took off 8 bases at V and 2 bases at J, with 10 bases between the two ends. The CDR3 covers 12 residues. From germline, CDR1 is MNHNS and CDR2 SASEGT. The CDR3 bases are TGTGCCAGCTCAGACTGGGCCTACGAGCAGTACTTC. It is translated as CASSDWAYEQYF.

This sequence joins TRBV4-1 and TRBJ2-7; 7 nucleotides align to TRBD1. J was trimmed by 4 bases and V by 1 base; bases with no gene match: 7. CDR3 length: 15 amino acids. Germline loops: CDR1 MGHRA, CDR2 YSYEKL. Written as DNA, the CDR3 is TGCGCCAGCAGCCAAGTAGAAGGGGGCGGTTACGAGCAGTACTTC. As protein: CASSQVEGGGYEQYF.